The 3 T cell receptor beta chains in this list originate from one sample, sequenced in a study of cytotoxic CD8 clonotypes in ibrutinib-treated CLL. Repertoires were generated with immunoSEQ multiplex PCR, while TCRdb's copy carries only in-frame clones and drops some. Counted here are about 85,000 clones, around 75% occurring once; the ten biggest clones make up 4.8%. The material was PBMCs, obtained after 12 months of ibrutinib treatment. These receptors all stem from a human donor with chronic lymphocytic leukemia.

The rearrangement joins TRBV5-1 to TRBJ2-3; D call uncertain. V lost 1 base and J lost 1, with 4 bases in between. CDR1 is SGHRS and CDR2 is YFSETQ in the germline V gene. CDR3 length equals 13 residues. The CDR3 bases are TGCGCCAGCAGCTTGTCGGGCACAGATACGCAGTATTTT. Translation gives CASSLSGTDTQYF. Full variable domain (rest looked up from reference TRBV5-1 and TRBJ2-3): KAGVTQTPRYLIKTRGQQVTLSCSPISGHRSVSWYQQTPGQGLQFLFEYFSETQRNKGNFPGRFSGRQFSNSRSEMNVSTLELGDSALYLCASSLSGTDTQYFGPGTRLTVL.

The chain uses TRBV19 and TRBJ1-5; D call uncertain. This CDR3 comprises 14 residues. Looked up from germline, CDR1 is LNHDA and CDR2 is SQIVND (reference sequence). With 6 bases removed from V and 4 bases from J, the gap between germline ends came to 13 bases. CDR3 residues: CASSPGRSNQPQHF. DNA of the CDR3: TGTGCCAGTAGCCCCGGACGGAGTAATCAGCCCCAGCATTTT.

V gene TRBV18 combines with J gene TRBJ1-2; 7 nucleotides line up with TRBD1. J was trimmed by 8 bases and V by 6 bases; bases with no gene match: 9. The germline gives CDR1 KGHSH, CDR2 LQKENI. This CDR3 is built from 13 residues. DNA of the CDR3: TGTGCCAGCTCCCGAGGACAGGAAGGGGGCTACACCTTC. Its protein product is CASSRGQEGGYTF.